These T cell receptor beta chains were read from a single sample in a study of blood T cell repertoires in COVID-19. TCRdb's copy holds only in-frame clones and misses some; the assay was immunoSEQ multiplex PCR. The data contain fewer than 250,000 clones, approximately 88% of them singletons. Sequences were obtained from PBMCs or T cells enriched from blood (not recorded which). The source of these receptors is a woman aged 25 to 39 who had been exposed to COVID-19. The CDR3 runs from the conserved cysteine through the conserved F or W. The D gene is left open where the match is weak. Size is stated for part of the rows, as once, few or many counts, or as a class when the clone is expanded.

cdr3_length | d_call | j_call | clone_size | v_call | cdr3_aa | cdr3_nt
19 | NA | TRBJ2-4 | NA | TRBV28 | CASTSLPPGGSLAKNIQYF | TGTGCCAGCACCTCACTCCCCCCAGGGGGGTCTTTGGCCAAAAACATTCAGTACTTC
14 | NA | TRBJ1-5 | NA | TRBV30 | CAWSGDTSNQPQHF | TGTGCCTGGAGTGGGGACACCAGCAATCAGCCCCAGCATTTT
15 | NA | TRBJ2-5 | NA | TRBV18 | CASSPQNRVGETQYF | TGTGCCAGCTCACCACAAAACAGGGTTGGGGAGACCCAGTACTTC
15 | NA | TRBJ1-6 | NA | TRBV15 | CATSRGGRVNSPLHF | TGTGCCACCAGCAGAGGAGGCAGGGTCAATTCACCCCTCCACTTT
15 | TRBD2 | TRBJ2-5 | NA | TRBV20-1 | CSASSASGIQETQYF | TGCAGTGCTAGTTCGGCTAGCGGGATTCAAGAGACCCAGTACTTC
14 | NA | TRBJ2-3 | few | TRBV14 | CASSPRGITDTQYF | TGTGCCAGCAGCCCGCGAGGTATCACAGATACGCAGTATTTT
14 | NA | TRBJ2-3 | NA | TRBV7-7 | CASSLGTDTDTQYF | TGTGCCAGCAGCCTGGGGACTGACACAGATACGCAGTATTTT
14 | TRBD1 | TRBJ1-1 | NA | TRBV3-1/TRBV3-2 | CASSDGQGAGEAFF | TGTGCCAGCAGCGACGGACAGGGGGCTGGTGAAGCTTTCTTT
15 | TRBD2 | TRBJ2-3 | NA | TRBV5-1 | CASTSSGRGTDTQYF | TGCGCCAGCACCTCTAGCGGGAGAGGCACAGATACGCAGTATTTT
18 | TRBD2 | TRBJ2-2 | NA | TRBV5-1 | CASSLVRLAGAGTGELFF | TGCGCCAGCAGCTTGGTGCGGCTAGCGGGAGCAGGAACCGGGGAGCTGTTTTTT
16 | TRBD2 | TRBJ2-2 | NA | TRBV5-1 | CASSQGLAPNTGELFF | TGCGCCAGCAGCCAGGGACTAGCACCCAACACCGGGGAGCTGTTTTTT
14 | NA | TRBJ1-1 | NA | TRBV5-1 | CASSSGIDNTEAFF | TGCGCCAGCAGCTCAGGGATAGATAACACTGAAGCTTTCTTT
17 | NA | TRBJ1-6 | NA | TRBV2 | CASSEPGGSSYNSPLHF | TGTGCCAGCAGTGAGCCGGGGGGATCGTCCTATAATTCACCCCTCCACTTT
17 | TRBD2 | TRBJ2-3 | NA | TRBV9 | CASSVAGLAGITDMQYF | TGTGCCAGCAGCGTAGCTGGACTAGCGGGTATCACAGATATGCAGTATTTT
14 | NA | TRBJ1-1 | NA | TRBV4-1 | CASSPAVKGAEAFF | TGCGCCAGCAGCCCGGCCGTCAAGGGGGCTGAAGCTTTCTTT
11 | NA | TRBJ2-7 | NA | TRBV18 | CASSRSGEQYF | TGTGCCAGCTCACGCTCGGGTGAGCAGTACTTC
14 | NA | TRBJ2-5 | NA | TRBV3-1/TRBV3-2 | CASSHLSGEETQYF | TGTGCCAGCAGCCACTTGTCAGGGGAAGAGACCCAGTACTTC
13 | NA | TRBJ2-7 | NA | TRBV9 | CASLQQTSYEQYF | TGTGCCAGCCTCCAACAGACCTCTTACGAGCAGTACTTC
15 | TRBD1 | TRBJ1-3 | NA | TRBV5-4 | CASSSDRVPGNTIYF | TGTGCCAGCAGCTCGGACAGGGTTCCTGGAAACACCATATATTTT
14 | NA | TRBJ2-3 | NA | TRBV25-1 | CASSEYSLTDTQYF | TGTGCCAGCAGTGAATATAGCCTGACAGATACGCAGTATTTT
14 | NA | TRBJ1-4 | NA | TRBV6-6 | CASSHDRGVEKLFF | TGTGCCAGCAGCCACGACAGAGGCGTTGAAAAACTGTTTTTT
14 | NA | TRBJ2-7 | NA | TRBV4-2 | CASSQADRSYEQYF | TGTGCCAGCAGCCAAGCAGACAGGTCCTACGAGCAGTACTTC
15 | NA | TRBJ1-4 | NA | TRBV19 | CASSIAAATNEKLFF | TGTGCCAGTAGTATAGCGGCGGCAACTAATGAAAAACTGTTTTTT
14 | NA | TRBJ2-7 | NA | TRBV29-1 | CSVGVGGPPYEQYF | TGCAGCGTTGGTGTGGGGGGGCCCCCCTACGAGCAGTACTTC
13 | NA | TRBJ1-1 | few | TRBV6-1 | CASSDGLDTEAFF | TGTGCCAGCAGTGACGGCCTAGACACTGAAGCTTTCTTT
12 | NA | TRBJ1-1 | NA | TRBV30 | CAWYQGNTEAFF | TGTGCCTGGTATCAGGGGAACACTGAAGCTTTCTTT
12 | TRBD2 | TRBJ2-3 | NA | TRBV6-5 | CAREGEVDTQYF | TGTGCCCGGGAGGGGGAAGTGGATACGCAGTATTTT
15 | NA | TRBJ2-3 | many | TRBV9 | CASSARDWSTDTQYF | TGTGCCAGCAGCGCCCGGGACTGGAGCACAGATACGCAGTATTTT
16 | TRBD1 | TRBJ1-6 | NA | TRBV6-6 | CASSSLQGWYNSPLHF | TGTGCCAGCAGCTCTCTACAGGGGTGGTATAATTCACCCCTCCACTTT
17 | NA | TRBJ2-5 | NA | TRBV7-2 | CASSPRAGLRVQETQYF | TGTGCCAGCAGCCCCCGTGCGGGACTTAGGGTACAAGAGACCCAGTACTTC
13 | NA | TRBJ2-7 | NA | TRBV7-3 | CASSTSGGNEQYF | TGTGCCAGCAGCACCTCCGGGGGAAACGAGCAGTACTTC
12 | TRBD1 | TRBJ2-7 | NA | TRBV6-5 | CASVQGRYEQYF | TGTGCCAGTGTACAGGGGCGGTACGAGCAGTACTTC
18 | TRBD1 | TRBJ1-1 | NA | TRBV30 | CAWSTSRDRGFRNPEAFF | TGTGCCTGGAGTACCAGCCGGGACAGGGGATTCCGAAACCCTGAAGCTTTCTTT